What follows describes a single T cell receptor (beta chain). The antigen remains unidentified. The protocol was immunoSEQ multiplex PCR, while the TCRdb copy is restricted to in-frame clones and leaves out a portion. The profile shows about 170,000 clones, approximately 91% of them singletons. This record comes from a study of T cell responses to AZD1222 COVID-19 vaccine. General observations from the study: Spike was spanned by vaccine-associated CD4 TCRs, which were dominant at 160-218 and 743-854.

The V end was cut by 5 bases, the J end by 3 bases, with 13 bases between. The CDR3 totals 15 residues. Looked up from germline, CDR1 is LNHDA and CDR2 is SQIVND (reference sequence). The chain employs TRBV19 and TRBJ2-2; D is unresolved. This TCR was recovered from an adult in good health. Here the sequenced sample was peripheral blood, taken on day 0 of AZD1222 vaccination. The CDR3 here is CASSSSDWDTGELFF. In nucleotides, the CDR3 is TGTGCCAGTAGTTCCTCAGATTGGGACACCGGGGAGCTGTTTTTT.